These 23 T cell receptor beta chains came from one sample sequenced in a study of OX40 agonist ivuxolimab in advanced cancers. Assay used: immunoSEQ multiplex PCR; TCRdb lists only in-frame clones, some missing. Counted here are about 100,000 clones, approximately 90% occurring once; the ten biggest clones make up 0.7% to 0.9%. The sequencing used CD4+ or CD8+ T cells sorted from blood, collected in a trial of the OX40 agonist ivuxolimab. The source of these receptors is an adult with an advanced solid tumor such as melanoma, head and neck, liver or kidney cancer.

V and J are TRBV5-6 and TRBJ1-1; no clear D. The CDR3 totals 14 residues. Germline-derived CDR1 and CDR2 are SGHDT and YYEEEE. The V end was cut by 2 bases, the J end by 2 bases, with 10 bases between. CDR3 amino acids: CASSLRRVNTEAFF. CDR3 nucleotides: TGTGCCAGCAGCTTACGTAGGGTAAACACTGAAGCTTTCTTT.

The CDR3 DNA is TGCGCCAGCAACCAGGGGGGATCCGGGGAGCAGTACTTC. Its translation: CASNQGGSGEQYF. The chain has TRBV10-2 and TRBJ2-7, with TRBD1 as a possible D gene (7 bases). The CDR3 extends over 13 amino acids. V lost 7 bases and J 7 bases, leaving 17 bases between the germline ends. From germline, CDR1 is WSHSY and CDR2 SAAADI.

This clone was picked up one time. This rearrangement joins TRBV6-5 to TRBJ1-2, with no clear D. The CDR3 sequence is 12 residues long. Germline loops: CDR1 MNHEY, CDR2 SVGAGI. V was shortened by 4 bases and J by 8 bases, with 11 bases between the two germline ends. CDR3 DNA sequence: TGTGCCAGCAGTTCAGTGGGAGAGGGCTACACCTTC. It yields the protein CASSSVGEGYTF.

The genes are TRBV2 and TRBJ2-5, with 7 bases aligning to TRBD1. The germline V gene encodes CDR1 SNHLY and CDR2 FYNNEI. Trimming removed 1 base from V and 13 bases from J; junction bases left unmatched: 15. CDR3 length: 15 residues. CDR3 loop: CASSEDRAKRQGRYF. The CDR3 nucleotides are TGTGCCAGCAGTGAAGACCGGGCCAAGAGACAGGGAAGGTACTTC.

The rearrangement uses TRBV20-1 and TRBJ1-6; 8 positions agree with TRBD1. V was clipped by 6 bases and J by 15 bases; unmatched bases: 7. This CDR3 is 11 amino acids long. Germline V gene data show CDR1 as DFQATT and CDR2 as SNEGSKA (reference sequence). CDR3 loop: CSARDRSHLHF. The CDR3 nucleotides read TGCAGTGCACGGGACAGGTCGCACCTCCACTTT.

The V and J genes are TRBV7-6 and TRBJ2-1; D is uncertain. V lost 1 base and J lost 0, with 10 bases in between. The CDR3 loop spans 16 amino acids. Per germline, CDR1 SGHVS and CDR2 FNYEAQ. This CDR3 is CASSLEQALSYNEQFF. CDR3 sequence (DNA): TGTGCCAGCAGCTTAGAGCAGGCGCTCTCCTACAATGAGCAGTTCTTC.

This clone was seen just once. The V gene is TRBV20-1, the J gene TRBJ2-4; D unresolved. V lost 0 bases and J lost 9, with 6 bases in between. From germline, CDR1 is DFQATT and CDR2 SNEGSKA (reference sequence). The CDR3 is 11 residues long. The CDR3 nucleotides are TGCAGTGCTAGAGATTTTTCCATTCAGTACTTC. Residues: CSARDFSIQYF.

The chain joins TRBV2 to TRBJ2-7; 7 positions agree with TRBD1. Germline lookup yields CDR1 SNHLY and CDR2 FYNNEI. The CDR3 is made up of 13 amino acids. V was pared by 7 bases and J by 2 bases, with 5 bases of the junction left unmatched. The CDR3 nucleotides are TGTGCCAGCACTCAGGGACAGCCCTACGAGCAGTACTTC. It codes for CASTQGQPYEQYF.

The chain is built from TRBV28 and TRBJ1-2, with D perhaps TRBD1 (5 bases). The V end was cut by 8 bases, the J end by 7 bases, with 17 bases between. CDR3 length: 13 amino acids. Germline V gene data show CDR1 as MDHEN and CDR2 as SYDVKM. This chain's CDR3 is CASAEWDPPGYTF. The CDR3 DNA sequence: TGTGCCAGCGCGGAGTGGGACCCGCCTGGCTACACCTTC.

This sequence joins TRBV7-2 and TRBJ2-3; D is possibly TRBD1 (6 bases). The CDR3 covers 14 residues. Trimming removed 5 bases at V and 2 bases at J, with 11 bases between. Germline CDR1 SGHTA, CDR2 FQGNSA. CDR3 region: CASSRWDNTDTQYF. CDR3 in DNA: TGTGCCAGCAGCCGGTGGGACAACACAGATACGCAGTATTTT. Variable domain in full (rest from reference TRBV7-2 and TRBJ2-3): GAGVSQSPSNKVTEKGKDVELRCDPISGHTALYWYRQSLGQGLEFLIYFQGNSAPDKSGLPSDRFSAERTGGSVSTLTIQRTQQEDSAVYLCASSRWDNTDTQYFGPGTRLTVL.

About this clone: This CDR3 is also generated by other DNA sequences in the sample. The chain is built from TRBV18 and TRBJ2-5; 7 bases align to TRBD2. With 0 bases clipped from V and 2 bases from J, the junction kept 0 bases outside the gene matches. The CDR3 totals 14 residues. Germline loops: CDR1 KGHSH, CDR2 LQKENI. Here the CDR3 DNA reads TGTGCCAGCTCACCACCTAGCGGGCAAGAGACCCAGTACTTC. It specifies CASSPPSGQETQYF.

This clone was detected once. The gene calls are TRBV15 and TRBJ2-2; D is undetermined. The CDR3 loop spans 15 amino acids. Germline-derived CDR1 and CDR2 are LNHNV and YYDKDF (reference sequence). Trimming shortened V by 1 base and J by 0 bases, and 6 bases separated the two germline ends. CDR3 sequence (DNA): TGTGCCACCAGCAGAGGGTTCACGAACACCGGGGAGCTGTTTTTT. Translating it yields CATSRGFTNTGELFF.

The chain has TRBV2 and TRBJ2-5; D is ambiguous. The CDR3 is made up of 16 amino acids. Germline-derived CDR1 and CDR2 are SNHLY and FYNNEI. V shed 6 bases and J shed 1 base, with 18 bases lying between them. The CDR3 reads CASSLMTRTGQETQYF. Here the CDR3 DNA reads TGTGCCAGCAGCCTCATGACCCGGACGGGCCAAGAGACCCAGTACTTC.

This sequence joins TRBV30 and TRBJ2-7; D is unresolved. CDR3 length: 11 residues. V lost 5 bases and J 5 bases, leaving 10 bases between the germline ends. Germline CDR1 and CDR2: GTSNPN and SVGIG (reference sequence). The CDR3 DNA is TGTGCCTGGGCACAAACCCACGAGCAGTACTTC. Translated, it gives CAWAQTHEQYF.

The CDR3 region is CASSERQGAWTDTQYF. CDR3 bases: TGTGCCAGCAGCGAGCGTCAGGGGGCGTGGACAGATACGCAGTATTTT. The gene calls are TRBV9 and TRBJ2-3, with TRBD1 matching 8 bases. The V gene end was trimmed by 3 bases and the J gene end by 3 bases; junction bases not matched to a gene: 9. Germline V gene data show CDR1 as SGDLS and CDR2 as YYNGEE. This CDR3 is built from 16 residues. Looking up the rest from reference TRBV9 and TRBJ2-3 gives the full variable domain: DSGVTQTPKHLITATGQRVTLRCSPRSGDLSVYWYQQSLDQGLQFLIQYYNGEERAKGNILERFSAQQFPDLHSELNLSSLELGDSALYFCASSERQGAWTDTQYFGPGTRLTVL.

The chain combines TRBV7-8 with TRBJ2-3; D possibly corresponds to TRBD2 (6 bases). Trimming took 4 bases from V and 1 from J, leaving 9 bases between them. In germline, CDR1 is SGHVS, CDR2 FQNEAQ. The CDR3 is 14 amino acids. CDR3 residues: CASSSRRGTDTQYF. In nucleotides, the CDR3 is TGTGCCAGCAGCTCCAGGAGGGGCACAGATACGCAGTATTTT.

J is TRBJ1-2 and V is TRBV9; TRBD1 is a possible D gene (5 bases). The CDR3 length is 15 residues. Germline values: CDR1 SGDLS, CDR2 YYNGEE. Trimming stripped 3 bases from V and 4 bases from J, with 16 bases between. The CDR3 reads CASSATPRQPYGYTF. CDR3 sequence (DNA): TGTGCCAGCAGCGCAACCCCGAGACAGCCCTATGGCTACACCTTC.

This chain uses TRBV4-3 with TRBJ1-4; no clear D. This CDR3 has 15 amino acids. Germline assignment: CDR1 LGHNA and CDR2 YSLEER. V dropped 0 bases and J dropped 4 bases, with 9 bases sitting between them. CDR3 DNA sequence: TGCGCCAGCAGCCAAGATTGGGGAAATAATGAAAAACTGTTTTTT. Protein product: CASSQDWGNNEKLFF.

The V and J genes are TRBV5-1 and TRBJ1-2; D gene uncertain. V was pared by 3 bases and J by 4 bases, with 10 bases between. This CDR3 spans 13 amino acids. Germline CDR1 reads SGHRS; CDR2 reads YFSETQ. The CDR3 nucleotides read TGCGCCAGCAGCTCAGCAGGTCTCTATGGCTACACCTTC. The encoded protein is CASSSAGLYGYTF.

The chain joins TRBV30 to TRBJ2-3; weak D call: TRBD2 (7 bases). V lost 4 bases to trimming and J lost 1 base, with 15 bases between them. The germline gives CDR1 GTSNPN, CDR2 SVGIG (reference sequence). CDR3 length: 15 amino acids. CDR3 sequence: CAWTGGGLGTDTQYF. Here the CDR3 DNA reads TGTGCCTGGACTGGGGGGGGCCTCGGCACAGATACGCAGTATTTT. Looking up the rest from reference TRBV30 and TRBJ2-3 gives the full variable domain: SQTIHQWPATLVQPVGSPLSLECTVEGTSNPNLYWYRQAAGRGLQLLFYSVGIGQISSEVPQNLSASRPQDRQFILSSKKLLLSDSGFYLCAWTGGGLGTDTQYFGPGTRLTVL.

In this sample, this clone turned up a few times. CDR3 bases: TGCGCCAGCATAGAGGGGGCAGCAACTAATGAAAAACTGTTTTTT. It translates to CASIEGAATNEKLFF. The chain is built from TRBV10-1 and TRBJ1-4, with 7 bases that match TRBD1. The V segment lost 7 bases and the J segment 0 bases; nucleotides outside the gene matches: 5. This CDR3 is built from 15 residues. Germline V CDR1 and CDR2: WNHNN, SYGVQD (reference sequence).

The rearrangement uses TRBV6-5 and TRBJ1-5; D gene ambiguous. Germline-derived CDR1 and CDR2 are MNHEY and SVGAGI. There are 13 residues in the CDR3. Deletions cut 6 bases from V and 4 bases from J, with 10 bases between. As DNA, the CDR3 is TGTGCCAGCAGGCCGGGTAGGAATCAGCCCCAGCATTTT. Translation: CASRPGRNQPQHF.

J is TRBJ1-1 and V is TRBV6-5, with a weak D call TRBD1 (6 bases). Germline V gene lookup returns CDR1 MNHEY and CDR2 SVGAGI. The CDR3 extends over 15 amino acids. Deletions cut 2 bases from V and 5 bases from J, with 15 bases between. The CDR3: CASSYGSGAMTEAFF. The CDR3 nucleotides read TGTGCCAGCAGTTACGGTTCAGGGGCTATGACTGAAGCTTTCTTT.